A selection of T cell receptor beta chains follows, all from one sample in a study of immune evolution from preneoplasia to lung adenocarcinoma. Method: immunoSEQ multiplex PCR; TCRdb's copy keeps in-frame clones and lacks some. The sample shows some 9,200 clones, roughly 85% of them seen only once. The source material was FFPE minimally invasive lung adenocarcinoma tissue. Receptor source: a person in their 70s with lung adenocarcinoma. CDR3s leave out the opening cysteine and the closing phenylalanine or tryptophan.

>14|TRBV18
ASSQRQPRDNSPLH
>11|TRBV2
ASGGTGRQPQH
>13|TRBV9
ASSRGLAATGELF
>13|TRBV6-1
ASSEATRYPYEQY
>12|TRBV27
ASRNWGVTDTQY
>13|TRBV11-1
ASSLGPEANQPQH
>13|TRBV6-5
ASTRGTRGDSPLH
>13|TRBV28
ASSGTVRMNTEAF
>14|TRBV6-4
ASSDSGGGAADTQY
>10|TRBV11-2
ASSPGYTEAF
>11|TRBV27
ASSTRGNSPLH
>15|TRBV18
ASSFMRSSSSGNTIY
>15|TRBV30
AWSVQWPYSGANVLT
>13|TRBV2
ASRRDSSYNSPLH
>13|TRBV5-1
ASSFGGMWGETQY
>12|TRBV2
ASSGQGRNQPQH